This T cell receptor (beta chain) is drawn from a study of blood T cell repertoires in COVID-19. Across the study: T cells, B-cell-depleted T cells, or PBMCs provided the cDNA or gDNA that served as material.

This clone was seen once. Germline V gene data show CDR1 as GTSNPN and CDR2 as SVGIG (reference sequence). Trimming removed 2 bases from V and 1 base from J; junction bases left unmatched: 3. This CDR3 comprises 15 residues. Study processing details: Cell counts per sample came from amplifying reference gene primers. The table came from immunoSEQ multiplex PCR; TCRdb's copy has only in-frame clones and leaves some out. V and J calls and clone size come straight from that table; D and trimming were deduced from the DNA. The table has nearly 200,000 clones, 88% seen once. The rearrangement links TRBV30 to TRBJ2-3; TRBD2 aligns across 10 bases. The sequenced material came from peripheral blood. The sequence came from a woman in her 40s who had recovered from COVID-19. The CDR3 DNA sequence: TGTGCCTGGAGTAGCGGGAGGGCCGGCACAGATACGCAGTATTTT. This translates into CAWSSGRAGTDTQYF.